Presented here are 31 T cell receptor beta chains from one specimen sequenced in a study of blood T cell repertoires in COVID-19. The method was immunoSEQ multiplex PCR; TCRdb's version includes in-frame clones alone and lacks a portion of them. The sample comprises around 200,000 clones, around 80% of which are singletons, and roughly 2.8% rests with the top ten. The sequenced sample was peripheral blood. These receptors came from a woman of 80 years or more with active or convalescent COVID-19.

This sequence joins TRBV28 and TRBJ1-2; no firm D call. Per germline, CDR1 MDHEN and CDR2 SYDVKM. The CDR3 consists of 12 residues. V gave up 2 bases and J gave up 8 bases, with 9 bases separating them. The chain's CDR3 is CASSLGPGGYTF. Written as DNA, the CDR3 is TGTGCCAGCAGTTTAGGTCCGGGAGGCTACACCTTC.

The chain couples TRBV7-9 to TRBJ2-7; 9 nucleotides align to TRBD1. Germline CDR1 and CDR2: SEHNR and FQNEAQ (reference sequence). J gave up 1 base and V 4 bases, and 2 bases lay outside the gene matches. This CDR3 contains 14 residues. CDR3 protein: CASSSTGGSYEQYF. As DNA, the CDR3 is TGTGCCAGCAGCTCGACAGGGGGTTCCTACGAGCAGTACTTC.

The gene calls are TRBV5-6 and TRBJ1-4; 8 bases are a match to TRBD1. The ends lost 4 bases at V and 2 bases at J; junction bases unmatched: 4. This CDR3 contains 15 residues. CDR1 and CDR2 from the germline V gene are SGHDT and YYEEEE. The CDR3 DNA reads TGTGCCAGCAGCAGATGGGACAGGACTAATGAAAAACTGTTTTTT. Its protein is CASSRWDRTNEKLFF.

The chain uses TRBV6-2 or TRBV6-3 and TRBJ1-4; D is uncertain. This CDR3 is built from 17 residues. V shed 4 bases and J shed 8 bases, with 23 bases lying between them. Germline V gene sequence: CDR1 MNHEY, CDR2 SVGEGT. The CDR3 sequence: CASSFGRRGIGGEKLFF. Written as DNA, the CDR3 is TGTGCCAGCAGTTTTGGAAGGAGAGGGATCGGTGGCGAAAAACTGTTTTTT.

The chain couples TRBV5-1 to TRBJ2-1; TRBD2 agrees at 8 bases. The CDR3 extends over 14 amino acids. The germline gives CDR1 SGHRS, CDR2 YFSETQ. Trimming took 2 bases from V and 7 from J; bases not matched to a gene: 5. CDR3 region: CASSLTGGLNEQFF. CDR3 nucleotide sequence: TGCGCCAGCAGCTTAACGGGGGGGCTTAATGAGCAGTTCTTC.

V is TRBV4-3 and J is TRBJ2-3; TRBD2 matches 11 bases. With 4 bases clipped from V and 1 base from J, the junction kept 10 bases outside the gene matches. Germline CDR1 reads LGHNA; CDR2 reads YSLEER. CDR3 length: 18 amino acids. Written as DNA, the CDR3 is TGCGCCAGCAGCCCCCGTGTAGCGGGGGGGCCGGGCACAGATACGCAGTATTTT. The encoded protein is CASSPRVAGGPGTDTQYF.

The chain uses TRBV18 and TRBJ2-2; 9 bases map to TRBD1. Germline CDR1 and CDR2: KGHSH and LQKENI. The CDR3 totals 16 residues. V lost 3 bases and J lost 4; bases outside the gene matches: 6. This CDR3 is CASSPRTGGITGELFF. As DNA, the CDR3 is TGTGCCAGCTCACCCCGAACAGGGGGCATCACCGGGGAGCTGTTTTTT.

The CDR3 DNA is TGTGCCAGCAGTTTGTCTAGTACACCCTCGGGGGAGCAGTACTTC. Translating it yields CASSLSSTPSGEQYF. This rearrangement joins TRBV27 to TRBJ2-7; perhaps TRBD2 as D (5 bases). Trimming removed 3 bases from V and 7 bases from J, with 19 bases in between. The CDR3 is 15 amino acids. CDR1 MNHEY and CDR2 SMNVEV come from the germline V gene (reference sequence).

This chain links TRBV6-6 with TRBJ2-2; tentatively, D is TRBD1 (6 bases). Trimming pared 7 bases from V and 2 bases from J, leaving 11 bases between. This CDR3 contains 14 residues. The germline CDR1 and CDR2 sequences are MNHNY and SVGAGI (reference sequence). For the CDR3, the DNA is TGTGCCAGCATAGGGGGAATAAACACCGGGGAGCTGTTTTTT. Its protein is CASIGGINTGELFF.

The chain employs TRBV19 and TRBJ2-1, with 7 bases lining up with TRBD1. The germline V gene has CDR1 LNHDA and CDR2 SQIVND (reference sequence). With 6 bases clipped from V and 9 bases from J, the junction kept 11 bases outside the gene matches. The CDR3 runs to 14 residues. DNA of the CDR3: TGTGCCAGTAGAACAGGGGCCGTAATGGGTGAGCAGTTCTTC. It codes for CASRTGAVMGEQFF. Full variable domain (remainder filled in from reference TRBV19 and TRBJ2-1): DGGITQSPKYLFRKEGQNVTLSCEQNLNHDAMYWYRQDPGQGLRLIYYSQIVNDFQKGDIAEGYSVSREKKESFPLTVTSAQKNPTAFYLCASRTGAVMGEQFFGPGTRLTVL.

As DNA, the CDR3 is TGCAGCGTTGACAGGGGGAACATTCAGTACTTC. It encodes CSVDRGNIQYF. This chain connects TRBV29-1 to TRBJ2-4; 7 nucleotides match TRBD1. V lost 3 bases and J lost 7; bases outside the gene matches: 0. This CDR3 is built from 11 residues. The germline V gene encodes CDR1 SQVTM and CDR2 ANQGSEA.

The genes are TRBV5-6 and TRBJ1-1, with TRBD1 matching 8 bases. Germline V gene sequence: CDR1 SGHDT, CDR2 YYEEEE. This CDR3 has 13 residues. The J segment lost 4 bases and the V segment lost 5 bases, leaving 4 bases of the junction unmatched. The CDR3 here is CASRRTGSTEAFF. The CDR3 DNA reads as TGTGCCAGCAGGAGGACAGGGAGCACTGAAGCTTTCTTT.

The rearrangement joins TRBV1 to TRBJ2-2; TRBD2 was called by the table and not checked on the DNA. TRBV1 is a pseudogene segment. The CDR3 has 14 residues. The CDR3, as DNA: TGCACCAGCGGGACTAGAACTAAGGCCGGGGAGCTGTTTTTT. As protein: CTSGTRTKAGELFF.

Here the CDR3 DNA reads TGTGCCAGCAGTCCTAGCGGGGGCCCTCAAGAGACCCAGTACTTC. It codes for CASSPSGGPQETQYF. The J gene is TRBJ2-5, the V gene TRBV7-2; 10 bases agree with TRBD2. Germline CDR1 reads SGHTA; CDR2 reads FQGNSA. The V and J ends lost 6 bases and 2 bases, in that order; junction bases with no gene match: 6. This CDR3 is 15 amino acids long.

The chain is built from TRBV9 and TRBJ2-3, with D tentatively TRBD1 (6 bases). This CDR3 comprises 15 residues. Germline lookup yields CDR1 SGDLS and CDR2 YYNGEE. V gave up 3 bases and J gave up 3 bases, with 14 bases separating them. DNA for the CDR3: TGTGCCAGCAGCGCAGAGGGGGATGTTACAGATACGCAGTATTTT. Amino acid sequence: CASSAEGDVTDTQYF.

The chain joins TRBV7-3 to TRBJ2-1, with TRBD1 matching 8 bases. The CDR3 consists of 15 residues. CDR1 is SGHTA, CDR2 FQGTGA, per germline. J lost 3 bases, V lost 3 bases, and 4 bases had no gene match. For the CDR3, the DNA is TGTGCCAGCAGCTTTCAGGGGGCTAACTACAATGAGCAGTTCTTC. Amino acids: CASSFQGANYNEQFF.

The chain carries TRBV5-1 and TRBJ2-7; D possibly corresponds to TRBD2 (6 bases). V lost 4 bases, J lost 2 bases, and 13 bases lay in between. Germline V lookup: CDR1 SGHRS, CDR2 YFSETQ. The CDR3 has 14 amino acids. Here the CDR3 DNA reads TGCGCCAGCAGCCCTTCCGGACTACCCTACGAGCAGTACTTC. The encoded protein is CASSPSGLPYEQYF.

J is TRBJ1-6 and V is TRBV7-9; no clear D gene. Germline V CDR1 and CDR2: SEHNR, FQNEAQ (reference sequence). The CDR3 has 14 amino acids. Trimming took off 5 bases at V and 7 bases at J, with 12 bases between the two ends. CDR3 in amino acids: CASSPTEINSPLHF. In DNA, the CDR3 is TGTGCCAGCAGCCCTACGGAGATCAATTCACCCCTCCACTTT.

The chain has TRBV6-1 and TRBJ1-4, with 7 bases identical to TRBD1. V trimming: 0 bases; J trimming: 8 bases; junction bases outside the gene matches: 9. The CDR3 runs 16 residues. CDR1 and CDR2 (germline): MNHNS, SASEGT. Here the CDR3 reads CASSEATGRRSEKLFF. DNA for the CDR3: TGTGCCAGCAGTGAAGCGACAGGGCGTAGAAGCGAAAAACTGTTTTTT.

The rearrangement links TRBV6-5 to TRBJ1-2; D is perhaps TRBD1 (5 bases). V was clipped by 2 bases and J by 4 bases, with 11 bases between them. The CDR3 has 14 residues. CDR1 and CDR2 (germline): MNHEY, SVGAGI. The CDR3 reads CASSYATALYGYTF. The DNA for the CDR3 is TGTGCCAGCAGTTACGCGACAGCCCTCTATGGCTACACCTTC.

The chain couples TRBV24-1 to TRBJ2-7; possible D gene TRBD1, 5 bases. Germline V gene data show CDR1 as KGHDR and CDR2 as SFDVKD. Trimming shortened V by 4 bases and J by 3 bases, and 15 bases separated the two germline ends. CDR3 length: 15 residues. Here the CDR3 reads CATSDPRRGGYEQYF. CDR3 sequence (DNA): TGTGCCACCAGTGACCCCCGTAGGGGCGGCTACGAGCAGTACTTC.

This sequence joins TRBV9 and TRBJ1-6; D ambiguous. The CDR3 runs 16 residues. Germline V gives CDR1 SGDLS, CDR2 YYNGEE. With 0 bases removed from V and 8 bases from J, the gap between germline ends came to 15 bases. The DNA of the CDR3 is TGTGCCAGCAGCGTAGCGTCGGGGTCGGTGGATTCACCCCTCCACTTT. Its translation is CASSVASGSVDSPLHF. The full variable domain, in which reference TRBV9 and TRBJ1-6 provide the parts outside the CDR3, is DSGVTQTPKHLITATGQRVTLRCSPRSGDLSVYWYQQSLDQGLQFLIQYYNGEERAKGNILERFSAQQFPDLHSELNLSSLELGDSALYFCASSVASGSVDSPLHFGNGTRLTVT.

This clone appeared a few times. The genes are TRBV6-6 and TRBJ1-1; no reliable D call. Deletions cut 2 bases from V and 1 base from J, with 8 bases between. The CDR3 sequence is 14 residues long. Germline V gene lookup returns CDR1 MNHNY and CDR2 SVGAGI (reference sequence). The CDR3 reads CASSYVGGNTEAFF. CDR3 bases: TGTGCCAGCAGTTACGTCGGAGGGAACACTGAAGCTTTCTTT.

This clone was detected once. The chain joins TRBV28 to TRBJ1-6; 9 nucleotides agree with TRBD1. There are 16 residues in the CDR3. Unmatched junction bases numbered 8, after V lost 4 bases and J lost 7 bases. In germline, CDR1 is MDHEN, CDR2 SYDVKM. CDR3 region: CASSSGTGIRNSPLHF. For the CDR3, the DNA is TGTGCCAGCAGTTCAGGGACAGGGATCAGGAATTCACCCCTCCACTTT.

This clone was seen a handful of times. The chain employs TRBV18 and TRBJ2-3; D perhaps matches TRBD1 (7 bases). The CDR3 is 17 residues long. The germline V gene encodes CDR1 KGHSH and CDR2 LQKENI. V shed 6 bases and J shed 4 bases, with 23 bases lying between them. The CDR3 protein is CASSPMRGQGGADTQYF. CDR3 sequence (DNA): TGTGCCAGCTCTCCCATGAGAGGGCAGGGGGGCGCAGATACGCAGTATTTT. Drawing the rest from reference TRBV18 and TRBJ2-3, the complete variable domain is NAGVMQNPRHLVRRRGQEARLRCSPMKGHSHVYWYRQLPEEGLKFMVYLQKENIIDESGMPKERFSAEFPKEGPSILRIQQVVRGDSAAYFCASSPMRGQGGADTQYFGPGTRLTVL.

This clone was seen only a few times. The chain is built from TRBV5-1 and TRBJ1-5, with D hard to call. This CDR3 has 16 amino acids. The ends were cut back, 0 bases at V and 4 bases at J, with 14 bases in the middle. Germline V gene sequence: CDR1 SGHRS, CDR2 YFSETQ. This chain's CDR3 is CASSLVPGSSNQPQHF. For the CDR3, the DNA is TGCGCCAGCAGCTTGGTTCCGGGTAGTTCGAATCAGCCCCAGCATTTT.

The chain couples TRBV21-1 to TRBJ1-6; no check of the table's D call, TRBD1, against the DNA was made. TRBV21-1 is labeled a pseudogene. This CDR3 is 13 amino acids long. CDR3 region: CASRNRANSPLHF. In nucleotides, the CDR3 is TGTGCCAGCAGGAACAGGGCTAATTCACCCCTCCACTTT.

The chain carries TRBV9 and TRBJ1-1; tentatively, D is TRBD1 (5 bases). Trimming took off 1 base at V and 11 bases at J, with 15 bases between the two ends. Germline assignment: CDR1 SGDLS and CDR2 YYNGEE. The CDR3 contains 13 residues. Here the CDR3 DNA reads TGTGCCAGCAGCGTATCAGGGTATACGCAGGCTTTCTTT. It translates to CASSVSGYTQAFF.

V is TRBV6-1 and J is TRBJ2-5; D gene uncertain. Per the germline V gene, CDR1 is MNHNS and CDR2 is SASEGT. The CDR3 is 13 amino acids. V lost 2 bases, J lost 4 bases, and 8 bases lay in between. This chain's CDR3 is CASSEQEGETQYF. As DNA, the CDR3 is TGTGCCAGCAGTGAACAGGAAGGAGAGACCCAGTACTTC.

The V gene is TRBV11-3, the J gene TRBJ1-1; D unclear. V lost 4 bases to trimming and J lost 3 bases, with 6 bases between them. Germline values: CDR1 SGHNT, CDR2 YENEEA. CDR3 length: 12 residues. The CDR3 DNA reads TGTGCCAGCAGCTACCGGGACACTGAAGCTTTCTTT. This codes for CASSYRDTEAFF.

V and J are TRBV18 and TRBJ1-2; the match to TRBD1 covers 9 bases. V was clipped by 2 bases and J by 5 bases; unmatched bases: 9. The CDR3 contains 16 residues. Germline CDR1 KGHSH, CDR2 LQKENI. CDR3 nucleotides: TGTGCCAGCTCACCATCCGCGGGACAGGGAGGGTATGGCTACACCTTC. Its translation is CASSPSAGQGGYGYTF.